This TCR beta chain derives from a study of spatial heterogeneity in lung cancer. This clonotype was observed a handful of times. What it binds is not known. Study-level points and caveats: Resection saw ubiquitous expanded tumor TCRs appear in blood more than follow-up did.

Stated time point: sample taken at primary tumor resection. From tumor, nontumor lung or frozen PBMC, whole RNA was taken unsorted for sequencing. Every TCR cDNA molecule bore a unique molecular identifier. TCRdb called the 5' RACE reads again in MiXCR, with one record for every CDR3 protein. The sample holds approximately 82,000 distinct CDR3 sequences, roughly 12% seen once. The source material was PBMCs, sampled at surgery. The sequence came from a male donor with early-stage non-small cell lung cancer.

CDR3 loop: CASSLRQISQETQYF. In nucleotides, the CDR3 is TGTGCCAGCAGCCTTAGACAGATATCCCAAGAGACCCAGTACTTC. This chain joins TRBV14 and TRBJ2-5, with D possibly matching TRBD1 (5 bases). V was shortened by 4 bases and J by 1 base, with 13 bases between the two germline ends. The CDR3 has 15 amino acids. Germline V lookup: CDR1 SGHDN, CDR2 FVKESK.